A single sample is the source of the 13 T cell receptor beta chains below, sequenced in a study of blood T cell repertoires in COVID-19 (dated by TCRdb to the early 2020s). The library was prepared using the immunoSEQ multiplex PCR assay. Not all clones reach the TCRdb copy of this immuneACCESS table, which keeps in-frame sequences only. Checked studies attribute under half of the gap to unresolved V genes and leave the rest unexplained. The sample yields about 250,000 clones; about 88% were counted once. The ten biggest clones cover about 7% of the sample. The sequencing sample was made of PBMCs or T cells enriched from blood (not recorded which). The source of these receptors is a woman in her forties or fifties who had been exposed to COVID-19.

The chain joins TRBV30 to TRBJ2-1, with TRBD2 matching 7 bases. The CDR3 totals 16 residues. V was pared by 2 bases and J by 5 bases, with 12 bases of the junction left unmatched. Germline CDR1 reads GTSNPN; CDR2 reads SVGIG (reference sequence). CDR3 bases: TGTGCCTGGAGTTCACTAGCGAGGCTTAGGGACAATGAGCAGTTCTTC. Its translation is CAWSSLARLRDNEQFF.

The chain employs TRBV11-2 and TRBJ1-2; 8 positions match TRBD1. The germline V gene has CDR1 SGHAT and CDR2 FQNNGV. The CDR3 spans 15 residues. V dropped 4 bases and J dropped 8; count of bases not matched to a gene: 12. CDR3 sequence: CASSSPGGRLYGYTF. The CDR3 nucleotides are TGTGCCAGCAGCTCGCCAGGGGGCCGGCTTTACGGCTACACCTTC.

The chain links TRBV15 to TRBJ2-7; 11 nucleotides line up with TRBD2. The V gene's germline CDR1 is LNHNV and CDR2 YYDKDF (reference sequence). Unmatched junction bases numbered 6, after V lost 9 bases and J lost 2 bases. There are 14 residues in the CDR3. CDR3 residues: CATSLAGGTYEQYF. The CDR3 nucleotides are TGTGCCACAAGCCTAGCGGGGGGTACCTACGAGCAGTACTTC.

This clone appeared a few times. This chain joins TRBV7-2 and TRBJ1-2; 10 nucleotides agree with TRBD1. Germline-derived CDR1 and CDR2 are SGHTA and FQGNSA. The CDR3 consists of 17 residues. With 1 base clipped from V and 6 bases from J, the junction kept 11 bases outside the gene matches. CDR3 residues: CASSLGPGQGFSDGYTF. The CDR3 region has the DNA TGTGCCAGCAGCTTAGGGCCGGGACAGGGGTTTTCCGATGGCTACACCTTC.

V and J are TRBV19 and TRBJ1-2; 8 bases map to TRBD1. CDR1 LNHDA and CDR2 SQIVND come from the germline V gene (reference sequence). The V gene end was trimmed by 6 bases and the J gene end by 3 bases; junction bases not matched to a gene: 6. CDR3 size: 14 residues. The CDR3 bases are TGTGCCAGTAGACCCGCGACAGGGGACTATGGCTACACCTTC. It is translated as CASRPATGDYGYTF.

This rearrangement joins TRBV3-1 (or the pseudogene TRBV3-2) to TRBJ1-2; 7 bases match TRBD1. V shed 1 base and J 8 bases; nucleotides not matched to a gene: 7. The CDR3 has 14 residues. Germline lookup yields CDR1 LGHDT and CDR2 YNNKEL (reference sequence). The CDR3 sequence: CASSQVRQGHGYTF. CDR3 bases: TGTGCCAGCAGCCAAGTCCGACAGGGTCACGGCTACACCTTC.

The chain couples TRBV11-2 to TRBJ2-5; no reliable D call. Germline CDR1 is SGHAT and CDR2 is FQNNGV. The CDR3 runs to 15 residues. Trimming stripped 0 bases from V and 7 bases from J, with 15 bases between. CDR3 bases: TGTGCCAGCAGCTTAGAAGGCATGGCGCGAGGGACCCAGTACTTC. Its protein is CASSLEGMARGTQYF.

This CDR3 is CASSLGQGGGYTF. The CDR3 DNA reads as TGTGCCAGCAGCCTCGGACAGGGGGGTGGCTACACCTTC. V usage is TRBV7-2 and J usage is TRBJ1-2, with 10 bases aligning to TRBD1. CDR3 length equals 13 residues. The germline V gene has CDR1 SGHTA and CDR2 FQGNSA. J gave up 7 bases and V 5 bases, and 4 bases lay outside the gene matches.

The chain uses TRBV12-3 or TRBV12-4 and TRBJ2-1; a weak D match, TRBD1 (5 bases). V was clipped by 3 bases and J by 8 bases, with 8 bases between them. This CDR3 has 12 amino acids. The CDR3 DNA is TGTGCCAGCAGTTTTAGGGGCGATGAGCAGTTCTTC. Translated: CASSFRGDEQFF.

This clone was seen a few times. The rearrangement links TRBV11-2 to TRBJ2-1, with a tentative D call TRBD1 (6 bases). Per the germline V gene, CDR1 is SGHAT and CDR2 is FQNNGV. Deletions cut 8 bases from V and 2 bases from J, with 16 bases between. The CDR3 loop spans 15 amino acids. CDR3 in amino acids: CASLLDSNAYNEQFF. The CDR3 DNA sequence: TGTGCCAGCCTTTTGGACAGCAATGCCTACAATGAGCAGTTCTTC.

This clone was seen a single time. The chain's CDR3 is CASRVRENTEAFF. The CDR3 region has the DNA TGCGCCAGCAGAGTGAGGGAAAACACTGAAGCTTTCTTT. This chain connects TRBV10-2 to TRBJ1-1; D uncertain. The V end was cut by 6 bases, the J end by 2 bases, with 10 bases between. CDR3 length: 13 amino acids. The germline CDR1 and CDR2 sequences are WSHSY and SAAADI.

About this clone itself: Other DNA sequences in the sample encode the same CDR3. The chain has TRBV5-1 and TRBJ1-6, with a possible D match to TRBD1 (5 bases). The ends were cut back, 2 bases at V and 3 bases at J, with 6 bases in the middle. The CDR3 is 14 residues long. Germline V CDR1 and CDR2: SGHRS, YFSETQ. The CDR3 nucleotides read TGCGCCAGCAGCTTAGACAGCTATAATTCACCCCTCCACTTT. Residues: CASSLDSYNSPLHF. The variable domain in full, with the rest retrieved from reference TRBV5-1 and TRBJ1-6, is KAGVTQTPRYLIKTRGQQVTLSCSPISGHRSVSWYQQTPGQGLQFLFEYFSETQRNKGNFPGRFSGRQFSNSRSEMNVSTLELGDSALYLCASSLDSYNSPLHFGNGTRLTVT.

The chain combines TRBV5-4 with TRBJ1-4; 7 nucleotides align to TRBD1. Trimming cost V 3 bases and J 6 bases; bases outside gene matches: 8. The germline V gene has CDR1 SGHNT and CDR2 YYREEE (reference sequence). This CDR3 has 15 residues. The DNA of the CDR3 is TGTGCCAGCAGCTCGGCCGGGACAGAGGATGAAAAACTGTTTTTT. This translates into CASSSAGTEDEKLFF. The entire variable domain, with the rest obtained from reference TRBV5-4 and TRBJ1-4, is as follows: ETGVTQSPTHLIKTRGQQVTLRCSSQSGHNTVSWYQQALGQGPQFIFQYYREEENGRGNFPPRFSGLQFPNYSSELNVNALELDDSALYLCASSSAGTEDEKLFFGSGTQLSVL.